The present TCR beta chain was sequenced within a study of T cell changes during pregnancy in multiple sclerosis. Looked up from germline, CDR1 is MGHRA and CDR2 is YSYEKL. The J segment lost 5 bases and the V segment lost 1 base, leaving 9 bases of the junction unmatched. This CDR3 region has 16 residues. Here immunoSEQ multiplex PCR was the method, and the copy in TCRdb shows in-frame clones only, minus some. The data show roughly 59,000 clones, with around 91% seen just once and over 1.2% held by the top ten. The input for sequencing was peripheral blood, taken in the third trimester of pregnancy. This TCR was recovered from a female donor in good health, enrolled as a control in a pregnancy study. The rearrangement uses TRBV4-1 and TRBJ2-5, with 8 bases that match TRBD2. The CDR3 sequence: CASSQARPGGPETQYF. CDR3 in DNA: TGCGCCAGCAGCCAAGCGAGGCCGGGGGGGCCGGAGACCCAGTACTTC.